These 10 T cell receptor beta chains were all obtained from the same sample, sequenced in a study of identical twins. TCRdb re-called the 5' RACE reads with MiXCR, one entry per CDR3 protein. The profile covers more than 650,000 distinct CDR3 sequences, with 5.5% to 7.5% appearing a single time and 1.5% to 2% taken by the ten largest. Input material: naive T cells sorted from blood. Receptors originate from a man aged 18 to 29 in good health.

This clonotype came up many times. The CDR3 region is CSVGGRVGTGELFF. The CDR3 nucleotides are TGCAGCGTTGGTGGCAGGGTCGGCACCGGGGAGCTGTTTTTT. The chain carries TRBV29-1 and TRBJ2-2, with a possible D match to TRBD1 (5 bases). The CDR3 has 14 amino acids. CDR1 and CDR2 (germline): SQVTM, ANQGSEA. Trimming removed 4 bases at V and 4 bases at J, with 13 bases between.

This clonotype showed up many times. In DNA, the CDR3 is TGTGCCAGCAGTTTTTCCGGGTACAATGAGCAGTTCTTC. This gives the protein CASSFSGYNEQFF. V gene TRBV12-3 or TRBV12-4 combines with J gene TRBJ2-1; D uncertain. There are 13 residues in the CDR3. Trimming left V 3 bases short and J 4 bases short, with 7 bases between.

This clonotype was counted many times. The conserved closing phenylalanine or tryptophan is absent in this CDR3, likely reflecting a read error. It is unclear where the CDR3 begins or ends on the DNA, so no DNA is shown, and the CDR3 is as TCRdb lists it. V is TRBV29-1 and J is TRBJ2-1; the listed D gene, TRBD2, was not tested against the DNA. Per the germline V gene, CDR1 is SQVTM and CDR2 is ANQGSEA. From its first to its last residue, the CDR3 has 11 amino acids. The CDR3 loop reads CSVGHTTGLLL.

This clonotype occurred many times. The rearrangement joins TRBV5-1 to TRBJ2-3; D not certain. CDR1 and CDR2 from the germline V gene are SGHRS and YFSETQ. V lost 5 bases to trimming and J lost 6 bases, with 16 bases between them. The CDR3 is 14 amino acids. CDR3 DNA: TGCGCCAGCAGAGAATACCTCCGGAGTGATACGCAGTATTTT. Its protein product is CASREYLRSDTQYF.

This clonotype showed up many times. The J gene is TRBJ2-3, the V gene TRBV24-1; D ambiguous. The V end lost 0 bases, the J end lost 3 bases, and 6 bases lay between the germline ends. The length of the CDR3 is 14 residues. From germline, CDR1 is KGHDR and CDR2 SFDVKD. The CDR3 region has the DNA TGTGCCACCAGTGATTTGGAGGAGACAGATACGCAGTATTTT. Its translation is CATSDLEETDTQYF.

This sequence joins TRBV9 and TRBJ2-7; TRBD2 matches 10 bases. CDR1 SGDLS and CDR2 YYNGEE come from the germline V gene. J gave up 1 base and V 0 bases, and 4 bases lay outside the gene matches. This CDR3 contains 16 residues. As DNA, the CDR3 is TGTGCCAGCAGCGTAGCAGGACTAGCGGTATCCTACGAGCAGTACTTC. It codes for CASSVAGLAVSYEQYF.

This clonotype was counted at least ten times. This chain connects TRBV29-1 to TRBJ1-1, with D possibly being TRBD1 (5 bases). CDR3 length: 13 amino acids. Germline loops: CDR1 SQVTM, CDR2 ANQGSEA. The V end lost 3 bases, the J end lost 4 bases, and 12 bases lay between the germline ends. The CDR3 region is CSVDPGLGTEAFF. The CDR3 DNA follows: TGCAGCGTTGACCCAGGGTTAGGCACTGAAGCTTTCTTT. Combining the CDR3 with reference TRBV29-1 and TRBJ1-1 gives the whole variable domain SAVISQKPSRDICQRGTSLTIQCQVDSQVTMMFWYRQQPGQSLTLIATANQGSEATYESGFVIDKFPISRPNLTFSTLTVSNMSPEDSSIYLCSVDPGLGTEAFFGQGTRLTVV.

This clonotype was seen at least ten times. The chain combines TRBV12-3 or TRBV12-4 with TRBJ2-3, with D hard to call. The CDR3 has 14 amino acids. Trimming removed 3 bases at V and 0 bases at J, with 7 bases between. The CDR3 DNA reads TGTGCCAGCAGTTTTGCCCTGAGCACAGATACGCAGTATTTT. It encodes CASSFALSTDTQYF.

In this sample, this clonotype turned up a few times. The chain employs TRBV12-3 or TRBV12-4 and TRBJ2-7, with TRBD1 matching 11 bases. This CDR3 contains 17 residues. Losses at the gene ends were 1 base for V and 1 base for J; bases not matched to a gene: 6. The CDR3 spells CASSLGTGGSGSYEQYV. DNA for the CDR3: TGTGCCAGCAGTTTAGGGACAGGGGGCTCCGGGTCCTACGAGCAGTACGTC.

This clonotype occurred many times. This sequence joins TRBV15 and TRBJ2-7, with 7 nucleotides matching TRBD2. CDR3 length: 13 amino acids. Trimming removed 3 bases from V and 7 bases from J; junction bases left unmatched: 6. Looked up from germline, CDR1 is LNHNV and CDR2 is YYDKDF (reference sequence). CDR3 in DNA: TGTGCCACCAGCAGGGCCTATAGCGGGGAGCAGTACTTC. Protein product: CATSRAYSGEQYF.